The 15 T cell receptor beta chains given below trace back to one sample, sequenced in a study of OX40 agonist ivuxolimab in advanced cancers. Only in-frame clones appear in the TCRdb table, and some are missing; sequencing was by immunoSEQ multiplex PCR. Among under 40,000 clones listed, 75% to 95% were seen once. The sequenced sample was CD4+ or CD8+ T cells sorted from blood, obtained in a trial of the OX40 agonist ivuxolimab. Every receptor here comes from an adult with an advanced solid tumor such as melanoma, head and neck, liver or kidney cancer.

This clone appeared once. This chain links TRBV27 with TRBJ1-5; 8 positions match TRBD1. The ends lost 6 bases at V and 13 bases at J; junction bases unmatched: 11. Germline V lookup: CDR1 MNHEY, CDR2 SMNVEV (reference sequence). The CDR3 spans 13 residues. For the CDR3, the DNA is TGTGCCAGCAGCAACCACCCCAGGGGGCCTCAGCATTTT. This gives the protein CASSNHPRGPQHF.

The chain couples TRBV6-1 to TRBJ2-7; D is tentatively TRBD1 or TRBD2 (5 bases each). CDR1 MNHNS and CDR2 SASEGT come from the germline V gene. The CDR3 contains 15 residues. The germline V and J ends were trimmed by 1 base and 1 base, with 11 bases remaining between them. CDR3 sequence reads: CASSEVEGPSYEQYV. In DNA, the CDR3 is TGTGCCAGCAGTGAAGTTGAGGGACCGTCCTACGAGCAGTACGTC.

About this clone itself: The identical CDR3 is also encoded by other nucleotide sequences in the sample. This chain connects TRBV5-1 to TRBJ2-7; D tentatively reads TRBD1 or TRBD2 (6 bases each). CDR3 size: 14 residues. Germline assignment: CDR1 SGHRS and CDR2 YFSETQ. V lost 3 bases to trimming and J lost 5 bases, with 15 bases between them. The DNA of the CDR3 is TGCGCCAGCAGCTCGGGTCCGGGGGCTAACGAGCAGTACTTC. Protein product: CASSSGPGANEQYF.

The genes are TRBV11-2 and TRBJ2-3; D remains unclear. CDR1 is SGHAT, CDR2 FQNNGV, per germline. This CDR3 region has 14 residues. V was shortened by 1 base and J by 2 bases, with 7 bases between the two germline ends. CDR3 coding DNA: TGTGCCAGCAGCTTAGTTGGCACCACAGATACGCAGTATTTT. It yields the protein CASSLVGTTDTQYF.

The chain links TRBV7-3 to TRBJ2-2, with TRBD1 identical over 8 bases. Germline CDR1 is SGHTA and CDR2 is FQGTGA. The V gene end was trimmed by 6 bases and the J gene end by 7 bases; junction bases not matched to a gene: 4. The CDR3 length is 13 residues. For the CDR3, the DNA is TGTGCCAGCAGTCAGGGGGCCGGCGGGGAGCTGTTTTTT. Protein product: CASSQGAGGELFF.

The DNA for the CDR3 is TGCGCCAGCAGCCAAGTTGAAGGGGGGTCTCAAGAGACCCAGTACTTC. Amino acids: CASSQVEGGSQETQYF. V gene TRBV4-1 combines with J gene TRBJ2-5; D possibly matches TRBD1 or TRBD2 (6 bases each). The ends were cut back, 1 base at V and 2 bases at J, with 14 bases in the middle. There are 16 residues in the CDR3. From germline, CDR1 is MGHRA and CDR2 YSYEKL.

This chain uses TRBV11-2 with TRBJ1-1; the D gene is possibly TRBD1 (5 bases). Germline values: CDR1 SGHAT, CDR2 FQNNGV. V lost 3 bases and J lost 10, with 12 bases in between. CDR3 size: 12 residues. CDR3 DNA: TGTGCCAGCAGCTTCAGGGATGTAACAGCTTTCTTT. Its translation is CASSFRDVTAFF.

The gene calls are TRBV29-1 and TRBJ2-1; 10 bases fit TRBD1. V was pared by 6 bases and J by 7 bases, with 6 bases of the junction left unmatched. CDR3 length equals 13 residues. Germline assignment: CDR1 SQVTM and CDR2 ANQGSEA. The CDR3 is CSVWTGGGNEQFF. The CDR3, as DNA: TGCAGCGTCTGGACAGGGGGAGGGAATGAGCAGTTCTTC.

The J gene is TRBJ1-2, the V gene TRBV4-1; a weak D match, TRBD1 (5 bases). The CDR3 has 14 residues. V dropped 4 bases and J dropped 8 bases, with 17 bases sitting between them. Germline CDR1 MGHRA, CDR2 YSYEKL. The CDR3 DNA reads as TGCGCCAGCAGCCCAATCAGGGAGGCTGTGGGCTACACCTTC. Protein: CASSPIREAVGYTF.

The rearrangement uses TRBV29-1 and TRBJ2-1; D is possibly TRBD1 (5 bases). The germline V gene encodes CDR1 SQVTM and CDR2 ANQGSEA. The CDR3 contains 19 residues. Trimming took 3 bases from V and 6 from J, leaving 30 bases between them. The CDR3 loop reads CSVELGEGGEVPQVNEQFF. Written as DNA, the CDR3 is TGCAGCGTTGAGCTAGGGGAAGGCGGAGAAGTCCCCCAAGTCAATGAGCAGTTCTTC.

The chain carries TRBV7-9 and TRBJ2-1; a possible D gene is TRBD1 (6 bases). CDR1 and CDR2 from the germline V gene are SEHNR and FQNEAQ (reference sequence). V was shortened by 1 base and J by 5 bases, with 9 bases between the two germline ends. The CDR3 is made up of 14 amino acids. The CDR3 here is CASSLGGLDNEQFF. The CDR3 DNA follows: TGTGCCAGCAGCTTAGGGGGGCTGGACAATGAGCAGTTCTTC.

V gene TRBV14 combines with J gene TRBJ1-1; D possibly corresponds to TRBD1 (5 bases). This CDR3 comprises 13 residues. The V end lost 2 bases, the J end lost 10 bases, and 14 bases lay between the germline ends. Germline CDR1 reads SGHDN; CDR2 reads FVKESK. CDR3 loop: CASSQTGGLVAFF. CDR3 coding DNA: TGTGCCAGCAGCCAAACCGGGGGGTTAGTAGCTTTCTTT. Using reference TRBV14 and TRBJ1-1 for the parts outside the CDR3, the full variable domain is EAGVTQFPSHSVIEKGQTVTLRCDPISGHDNLYWYRRVMGKEIKFLLHFVKESKQDESGMPNNRFLAERTGGTYSTLKVQPAELEDSGVYFCASSQTGGLVAFFGQGTRLTVV.

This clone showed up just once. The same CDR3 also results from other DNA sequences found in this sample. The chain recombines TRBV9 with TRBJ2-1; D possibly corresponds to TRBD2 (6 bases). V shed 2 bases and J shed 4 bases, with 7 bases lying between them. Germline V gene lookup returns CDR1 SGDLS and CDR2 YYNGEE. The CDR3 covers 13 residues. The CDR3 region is CASSVAGYNEQFF. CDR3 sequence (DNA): TGTGCCAGCAGCGTGGCGGGATACAATGAGCAGTTCTTC.

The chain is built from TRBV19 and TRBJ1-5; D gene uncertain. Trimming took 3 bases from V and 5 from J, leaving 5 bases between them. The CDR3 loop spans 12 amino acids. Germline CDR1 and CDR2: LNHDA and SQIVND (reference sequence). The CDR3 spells CASSIGHQPQHF. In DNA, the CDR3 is TGTGCCAGTAGTATTGGCCATCAGCCCCAGCATTTT.

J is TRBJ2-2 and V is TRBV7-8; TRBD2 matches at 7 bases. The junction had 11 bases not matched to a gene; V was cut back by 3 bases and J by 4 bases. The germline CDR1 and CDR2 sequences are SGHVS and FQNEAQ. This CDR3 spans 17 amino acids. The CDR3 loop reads CASSFEHTGGGTGELFF. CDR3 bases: TGTGCCAGCAGCTTTGAACACACGGGAGGCGGCACCGGGGAGCTGTTTTTT. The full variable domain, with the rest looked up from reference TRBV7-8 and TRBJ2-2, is GAGVSQSPRYKVAKRGQDVALRCDPISGHVSLFWYQQALGQGPEFLTYFQNEAQLDKSGLPSDRFFAERPEGSVSTLKIQRTQQEDSAVYLCASSFEHTGGGTGELFFGEGSRLTVL.